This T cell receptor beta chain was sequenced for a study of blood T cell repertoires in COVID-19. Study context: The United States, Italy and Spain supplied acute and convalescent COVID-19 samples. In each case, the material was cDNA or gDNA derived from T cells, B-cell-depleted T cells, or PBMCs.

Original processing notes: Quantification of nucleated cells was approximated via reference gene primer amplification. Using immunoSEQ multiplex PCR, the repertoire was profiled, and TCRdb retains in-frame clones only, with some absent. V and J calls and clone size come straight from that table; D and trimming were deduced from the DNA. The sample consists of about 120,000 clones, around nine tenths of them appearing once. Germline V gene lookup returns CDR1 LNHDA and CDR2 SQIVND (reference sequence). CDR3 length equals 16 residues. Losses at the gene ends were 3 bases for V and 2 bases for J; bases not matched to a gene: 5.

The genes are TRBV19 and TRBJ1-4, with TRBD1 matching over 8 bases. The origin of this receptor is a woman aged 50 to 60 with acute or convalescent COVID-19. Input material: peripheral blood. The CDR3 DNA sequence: TGTGCCAGTAGTATCACAGGGGGGGCGACTAATGAAAAACTGTTTTTT. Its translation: CASSITGGATNEKLFF.